The source of this TCR beta chain is a study of blood T cells in healthy people across ages. A second roughly 6 to 12 cycle PCR used barcoded and J-beta primers. Each CDR3 protein gets one entry after TCRdb re-called the 5' RACE reads with MiXCR. The repertoire has around 1,900,000 distinct CDR3 sequences, 39% of them found once; the top ten carry around 23%. The CDR3 sequence is 15 residues long. Germline V lookup: CDR1 MNHNY, CDR2 SVGAGI (reference sequence). The germline V and J ends were trimmed by 2 bases and 6 bases, with 13 bases remaining between them. What was sequenced was blood. The gene calls are TRBV6-6 and TRBJ1-4; the D gene is possibly TRBD1 (5 bases). This receptor was identified in a human donor in good health. This CDR3 is CASSYGGGRDEKLFF. CDR3 nucleotide sequence: TGTGCCAGCAGTTACGGGGGAGGGAGGGATGAAAAACTGTTTTTT.